One T cell receptor beta chain is described in this entry. The record originates from a study of circulating CD8 cells and anti-PD-1 response in melanoma. On the study more broadly: Every 2 weeks, patients got 3 mg/kg nivolumab intravenously. Complete or partial response defined responders; stable or progressive disease, non-responders.

Sorting of live CD3+CD8+TCRalphabeta+ cells by PD-1 and/or TIGIT gave four subsets. TCR libraries were prepared from roughly 15 ng of total RNA with the QIAseq Immune Repertoire TCR panel. TCRdb used MiXCR to reprocess the reads, holding one entry per CDR3 protein. The sample lists around 1,500 distinct CDR3 sequences; 10% were seen once. Germline lookup yields CDR1 SGHNT and CDR2 YENEEA. V was clipped by 1 base and J by 4 bases; unmatched bases: 1. This CDR3 region has 14 residues. The chain carries TRBV11-3 and TRBJ2-1, with 7 bases that match TRBD2. The clonotype comes from a human donor with melanoma. The sequencing used CD8+ T cells from PBMCs, collected at baseline or after one month of anti-PD-1 therapy (not recorded which). CDR3 sequence (DNA): TGTGCCAGCAGCTTAGGGGGGGGTTACAATGAGCAGTTCTTC. Protein: CASSLGGGYNEQFF.